Sequencing of this T cell receptor beta chain was carried out in a study of beta chain features in type 1 diabetes. This clone has only a few counts. Since all of the isolated RNA was reverse transcribed, expressed TCRB transcripts were what got sequenced. The method was immunoSEQ multiplex PCR; TCRdb's version includes in-frame clones alone and lacks a portion of them. This sample has about 130,000 clones, with around a tenth found just once. This clonotype was obtained from a man between 18 and 35 years old in good health. Sequencing used central memory CD4+ T cells from blood.

The CDR3 DNA sequence: TGTGCCAGCAGCCATCGGACAGGCCAAGGGGTTGCAACTAATGAAAAACTGTTTTTT. The encoded protein is CASSHRTGQGVATNEKLFF. The chain employs TRBV4-2 and TRBJ1-4, with 7 bases aligning to TRBD1. The trim removed 3 bases at V and 0 bases at J, leaving 13 bases unmatched. From germline, CDR1 is LGHNA and CDR2 YNFKEQ. The CDR3 spans 19 residues.